This TCR beta chain was sequenced during a study of identical twins. A single record per CDR3 protein comes from TCRdb applying MiXCR to the 5' RACE reads. This table holds 400,000 to 600,000 distinct CDR3 sequences, about 22% found once. With 7 bases clipped from V and 6 bases from J, the junction kept 8 bases outside the gene matches. CDR1 is SGHRS and CDR2 is YFSETQ in the germline V gene. This CDR3 has 14 amino acids. These data also formed part of another study, on yellow fever vaccine responses in identical twins.

The specimen was CD4+ T cells sorted from blood. The sequence was collected from a woman aged 18-30 years in good health. J is TRBJ2-3 and V is TRBV5-1, with TRBD1 identical over 10 bases. This CDR3 is CASDRGQGSDTQYF. CDR3 sequence (DNA): TGCGCCAGCGATAGGGGACAGGGGAGCGATACGCAGTATTTT.